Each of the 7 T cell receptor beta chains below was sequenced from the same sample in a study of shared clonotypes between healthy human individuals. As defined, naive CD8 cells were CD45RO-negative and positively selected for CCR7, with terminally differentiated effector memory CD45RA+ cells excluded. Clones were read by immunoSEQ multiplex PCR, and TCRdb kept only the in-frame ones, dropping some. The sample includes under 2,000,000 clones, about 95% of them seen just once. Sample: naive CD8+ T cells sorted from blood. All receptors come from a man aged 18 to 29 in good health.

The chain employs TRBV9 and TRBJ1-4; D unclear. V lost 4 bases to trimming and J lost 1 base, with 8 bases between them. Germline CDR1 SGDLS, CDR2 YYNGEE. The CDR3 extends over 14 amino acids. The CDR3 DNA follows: TGTGCCAGCAGCCCCTGGGGAACTAATGAAAAACTGTTTTTT. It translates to CASSPWGTNEKLFF. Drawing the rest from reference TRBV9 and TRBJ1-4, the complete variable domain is DSGVTQTPKHLITATGQRVTLRCSPRSGDLSVYWYQQSLDQGLQFLIQYYNGEERAKGNILERFSAQQFPDLHSELNLSSLELGDSALYFCASSPWGTNEKLFFGSGTQLSVL.

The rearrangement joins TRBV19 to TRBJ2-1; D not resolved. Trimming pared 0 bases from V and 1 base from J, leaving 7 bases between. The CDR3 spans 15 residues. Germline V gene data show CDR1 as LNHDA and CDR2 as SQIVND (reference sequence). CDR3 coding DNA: TGTGCCAGTAGTATAGACGGGCGTTCCTACAATGAGCAGTTCTTC. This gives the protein CASSIDGRSYNEQFF.

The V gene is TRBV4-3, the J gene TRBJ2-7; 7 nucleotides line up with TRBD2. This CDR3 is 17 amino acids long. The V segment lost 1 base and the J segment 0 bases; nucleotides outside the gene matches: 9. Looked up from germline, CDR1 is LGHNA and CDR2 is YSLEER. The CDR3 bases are TGCGCCAGCAGCCAAGCTTTGGTTCCTAGCGGCTCCTACGAGCAGTACTTC. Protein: CASSQALVPSGSYEQYF.

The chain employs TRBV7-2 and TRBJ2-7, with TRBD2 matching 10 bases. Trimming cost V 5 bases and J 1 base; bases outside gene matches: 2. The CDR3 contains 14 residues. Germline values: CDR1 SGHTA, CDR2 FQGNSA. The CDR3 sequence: CASSVLAGSYEQYF. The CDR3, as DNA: TGTGCCAGCAGCGTACTAGCGGGGTCCTACGAGCAGTACTTC.

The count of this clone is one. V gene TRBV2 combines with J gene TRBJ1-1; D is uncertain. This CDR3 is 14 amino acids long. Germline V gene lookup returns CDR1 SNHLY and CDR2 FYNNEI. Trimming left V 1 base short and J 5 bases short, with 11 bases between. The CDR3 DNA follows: TGTGCCAGCAGTGAAGTTAATCGGCGGACTGAAGCTTTCTTT. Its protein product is CASSEVNRRTEAFF.

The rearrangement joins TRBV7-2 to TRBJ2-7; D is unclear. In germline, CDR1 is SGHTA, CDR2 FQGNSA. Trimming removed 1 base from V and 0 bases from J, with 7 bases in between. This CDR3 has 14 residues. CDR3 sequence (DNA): TGTGCCAGCAGCTTAGTGGCGCTCTCCTACGAGCAGTACTTC. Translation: CASSLVALSYEQYF.

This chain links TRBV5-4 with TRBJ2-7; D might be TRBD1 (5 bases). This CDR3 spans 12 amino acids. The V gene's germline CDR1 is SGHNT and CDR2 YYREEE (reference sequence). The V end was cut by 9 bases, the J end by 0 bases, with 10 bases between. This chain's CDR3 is CATKTDSYEQYF. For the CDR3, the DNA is TGTGCCACCAAGACAGACTCCTACGAGCAGTACTTC.